This T cell receptor beta chain comes out of a study of tumor-infiltrating lymphocytes in localized non-small cell lung cancer. Study at large: Some samples were collected after neoadjuvant chemotherapy; smokers, never-smokers and several histologies were included. Resected tumor was paired with non-adjacent uninvolved lung from the same patient. Notes on the study in general: Tumor T-cell fraction from TCR sequencing was not associated with recurrence-free survival (p = 0.61). Technical variation could not be separated from intratumor heterogeneity here.

Method: immunoSEQ multiplex PCR; TCRdb's copy keeps in-frame clones and lacks some. The profile shows some 29,000 clones, approximately 83% of them singletons. Of note for this clone: Its cognate antigen is unknown.

This CDR3 has 15 amino acids. The ends lost 10 bases at V and 4 bases at J; junction bases unmatched: 10. Germline V gene sequence: CDR1 SNHLY, CDR2 FYNNEI. V is TRBV2 and J is TRBJ2-2; 9 bases fit TRBD1. Sequencing input: lung tumor tissue. The TCR was taken from a human donor with non-small cell lung cancer. The CDR3 sequence: CATRQVQGATGELFF. The CDR3 region has the DNA TGTGCCACACGCCAAGTACAGGGGGCCACCGGGGAGCTGTTTTTT. The whole variable domain, filled in from reference TRBV2 and TRBJ2-2, reads EPEVTQTPSHQVTQMGQEVILRCVPISNHLYFYWYRQILGQKVEFLVSFYNNEISEKSEIFDDQFSVERPDGSNFTLKIRSTKLEDSAMYFCATRQVQGATGELFFGEGSRLTVL.